The clone carrying this TCR beta chain occurred a few times. Its cognate antigen is unknown. V was pared by 6 bases and J by 5 bases, with 11 bases between. The CDR3 runs to 12 residues. The germline V gene has CDR1 MNHNY and CDR2 SVGAGI (reference sequence). TCRdb processed the 5' RACE reads anew with MiXCR; each CDR3 protein has one entry. The sample holds roughly 690,000 distinct CDR3 sequences; roughly 6% are singletons and the top ten take about 2%. The sample originates from a study of identical twins. Regarding the study as a whole: Cord blood's abundant beta clonotypes had fewer insertions, unlike memory repertoires. It was cross-sectional statistical analysis, not following the same donors, that the conclusions relied on.

Each donor was a healthy Caucasian. The chain is built from TRBV6-6 and TRBJ2-7; D is undetermined. The sequenced sample was naive T cells sorted from blood. The source of this sequence is a man between 18 and 35 years old in good health. CDR3 in amino acids: CASSPNTDEQYF. The CDR3 coding sequence is TGTGCCAGCAGCCCCAACACGGACGAGCAGTACTTC.